These T cell receptor beta chains were read from a single sample in a study of blood T cells in healthy people across ages. TCRdb analysed the 5' RACE reads with MiXCR anew, one entry per CDR3 protein. The sample carries 750,000 to 850,000 distinct CDR3 sequences, 20% to 30% recorded once. The sample was also reused in another study, on T cells of mothers and their children.

Sequenced sample: blood. All receptors derive from a boy between 10 and 17 years old in good health. Both conserved end residues are part of each CDR3. D genes are given only for firm matches. Only some rows state a clone size, as once, few, many or a class for expanded clones.

V: TRBV5-1; size: -; D: -; J: TRBJ1-5; CDR3: CASSLGSSSSNQPQHF; DNA: TGCGCCAGCAGCTTGGGAAGCTCTTCCAGCAATCAGCCCCAGCATTTT
V: TRBV6-5; size: -; D: -; J: TRBJ2-7; CDR3: CASSYSPGTPYEQYF; DNA: TGTGCCAGCAGTTACTCACCAGGGACTCCCTACGAGCAGTACTTC
V: TRBV29-1; size: -; D: -; J: TRBJ2-7; CDR3: CSVHQGTVGSYEQYF; DNA: TGCAGCGTTCATCAGGGTACGGTCGGTTCCTACGAGCAGTACTTC
V: TRBV20-1; size: -; D: -; J: TRBJ2-5; CDR3: CSARDPQSQETQYF; DNA: TGCAGTGCTAGAGATCCCCAGAGTCAAGAGACCCAGTACTTC
V: TRBV6-5; size: few; D: -; J: TRBJ2-1; CDR3: CASSYSWGNEQFF; DNA: TGTGCCAGCAGTTACTCGTGGGGAAATGAGCAGTTCTTC
V: TRBV7-2; size: few; D: TRBD1; J: TRBJ1-2; CDR3: CASSLTRTGAFYGYTF; DNA: TGTGCCAGCAGCCTAACACGGACAGGGGCCTTCTATGGCTACACCTTC
V: TRBV10-3; size: once; D: -; J: TRBJ2-7; CDR3: CVISEPGLVSYGQYF; DNA: TGTGTCATCAGTGAGCCGGGACTGGTCTCCTACGGGCAGTACTTC
V: TRBV27; size: -; D: -; J: TRBJ2-5; CDR3: CASSLYRGRVDVTQYF; DNA: TGTGCCAGCAGTTTATATCGGGGAAGGGTAGACGTGACCCAGTACTTC
V: TRBV28; size: few; D: -; J: TRBJ1-5; CDR3: CASSYPEGGYSNQPQHF; DNA: TGTGCCAGCAGTTACCCCGAAGGGGGGTATAGCAATCAGCCCCAGCATTTT
V: TRBV28; size: -; D: TRBD1; J: TRBJ2-7; CDR3: CASSFLGTGYEQYF; DNA: TGTGCCAGCAGTTTTCTTGGGACAGGGTACGAGCAGTACTTC
V: TRBV7-3; size: -; D: -; J: TRBJ2-6; CDR3: CASSLQGGFSGANVLTF; DNA: TGTGCCAGCAGCTTACAAGGCGGCTTCTCTGGGGCCAACGTCCTGACTTTC
V: TRBV20-1; size: few; D: -; J: TRBJ2-7; CDR3: CSASGGGLSLYEQYF; DNA: TGCAGTGCTAGTGGGGGTGGCCTGAGCCTATACGAGCAGTACTTC
V: TRBV4-3; size: few; D: TRBD2; J: TRBJ2-1; CDR3: CASSQDPSGRFEQFF; DNA: TGCGCCAGCAGCCAAGATCCTAGCGGGAGGTTTGAGCAGTTCTTC
V: TRBV2; size: -; D: -; J: TRBJ2-2; CDR3: CASSPNSETPGELFF; DNA: TGTGCCAGCAGCCCAAATTCTGAGACCCCTGGGGAGCTGTTTTTT
V: TRBV20-1; size: -; D: TRBD1; J: TRBJ2-7; CDR3: CSARLRDRVYEQYF; DNA: TGCAGTGCTAGGCTCCGGGACAGGGTCTACGAGCAGTACTTC
V: TRBV10-3; size: -; D: -; J: TRBJ2-5; CDR3: CAISSGETQYF; DNA: TGTGCCATCTCCTCTGGGGAGACCCAGTACTTC
V: TRBV7-9; size: -; D: -; J: TRBJ1-2; CDR3: CASSGRRDNYGYTF; DNA: TGTGCCAGCAGTGGGCGGAGAGATAACTATGGCTACACCTTC
V: TRBV7-2; size: -; D: TRBD2; J: TRBJ2-7; CDR3: CATTGLAASYEQYF; DNA: TGTGCCACCACGGGACTAGCGGCCTCCTACGAGCAGTACTTC
V: TRBV7-9; size: few; D: -; J: TRBJ2-7; CDR3: CASSMRDLESSYEQYF; DNA: TGTGCCAGCAGCATGAGAGACCTTGAAAGCTCCTACGAGCAGTACTTC
V: TRBV7-9; size: -; D: TRBD1; J: TRBJ2-7; CDR3: CASSSSHQGALLGEQYF; DNA: TGTGCCAGCAGCTCATCCCACCAGGGGGCTCTCCTTGGGGAGCAGTACTTC
V: TRBV5-6; size: few; D: -; J: TRBJ2-7; CDR3: CASSLAGSVEQYF; DNA: TGTGCCAGCAGCTTGGCCGGGTCCGTAGAGCAGTACTTC
V: TRBV29-1; size: -; D: -; J: TRBJ1-1; CDR3: CSVGTGNTEAFF; DNA: TGCAGCGTTGGGACGGGGAACACTGAAGCTTTCTTT
V: TRBV28; size: -; D: -; J: TRBJ1-2; CDR3: CASSFGTKSGYTF; DNA: TGTGCCAGCAGTTTTGGGACCAAAAGTGGCTACACCTTC
V: TRBV6-6; size: -; D: -; J: TRBJ1-1; CDR3: CASSYSSEGDTEAFF; DNA: TGTGCCAGCAGTTACTCGAGCGAGGGGGACACTGAAGCTTTCTTT
V: TRBV14; size: few; D: -; J: TRBJ1-2; CDR3: CASSPGAPSGYTF; DNA: TGTGCCAGCAGCCCTGGCGCGCCTTCTGGCTACACCTTC
V: TRBV20-1; size: few; D: -; J: TRBJ2-3; CDR3: CSARDLRGGDTDTQYF; DNA: TGCAGTGCTAGAGATCTGCGAGGGGGGGATACAGATACGCAGTATTTT
V: TRBV12-5; size: few; D: -; J: TRBJ1-2; CDR3: CASGLVGRKNYGYTF; DNA: TGTGCTAGTGGTTTGGTAGGGCGGAAGAACTATGGCTACACCTTC
V: TRBV2; size: few; D: TRBD1; J: TRBJ2-1; CDR3: CASGDSSYNEQFF; DNA: TGTGCCAGCGGGGACAGCTCCTACAATGAGCAGTTCTTC
V: TRBV2; size: -; D: -; J: TRBJ1-5; CDR3: CASSEGYQPQHF; DNA: TGTGCCAGCAGTGAGGGGTATCAGCCCCAGCATTTT
V: TRBV2; size: few; D: TRBD1; J: TRBJ2-3; CDR3: CASKAAQGVDTQYF; DNA: TGTGCCAGCAAGGCCGCACAGGGGGTAGATACGCAGTATTTT
V: TRBV5-6; size: once; D: -; J: TRBJ2-7; CDR3: CASSLSPHIGLRYEQYF; DNA: TGTGCCAGCAGCTTGTCCCCGCACATCGGGCTGAGATACGAGCAGTACTTC
V: TRBV28; size: many; D: TRBD1; J: TRBJ1-5; CDR3: CASSATGARNQPQHF; DNA: TGTGCCAGCAGTGCCACAGGGGCGCGCAATCAGCCCCAGCATTTT
V: TRBV5-5; size: -; D: -; J: TRBJ2-3; CDR3: CASSPMMGPSTDTQYF; DNA: TGTGCCAGCAGCCCGATGATGGGTCCTAGCACAGATACGCAGTATTTT
V: TRBV12-3/TRBV12-4; size: few; D: -; J: TRBJ2-5; CDR3: CASSFSTGPGTQYF; DNA: TGTGCCAGCAGTTTTTCAACTGGGCCGGGGACCCAGTACTTC
V: TRBV5-1; size: few; D: -; J: TRBJ2-7; CDR3: CASSFLAGEISYEQYF; DNA: TGCGCCAGCAGCTTTTTGGCAGGGGAAATCTCCTACGAGCAGTACTTC
V: TRBV7-9; size: many; D: -; J: TRBJ2-7; CDR3: CASSLGSSGTSAYEQYF; DNA: TGTGCCAGCAGCTTAGGGTCTTCCGGGACATCAGCCTACGAGCAGTACTTC
V: TRBV9; size: few; D: -; J: TRBJ2-1; CDR3: CASSGAGTGFYNEQFF; DNA: TGTGCCAGCAGCGGGGCCGGGACGGGGTTCTACAATGAGCAGTTCTTC
V: TRBV14; size: -; D: -; J: TRBJ1-1; CDR3: CASSQAGGSPEAFF; DNA: TGTGCCAGCAGCCAAGCCGGTGGCTCACCTGAAGCTTTCTTT
V: TRBV7-8; size: -; D: -; J: TRBJ2-7; CDR3: CASSSTGGGDEQYF; DNA: TGTGCCAGCAGCTCCACAGGAGGGGGAGACGAGCAGTACTTC
V: TRBV20-1; size: -; D: TRBD2; J: TRBJ2-1; CDR3: CSAEREAHYYNEQFF; DNA: TGCAGTGCTGAGCGGGAGGCTCACTACTACAATGAGCAGTTCTTC
V: TRBV28; size: many; D: -; J: TRBJ2-7; CDR3: CASSLTAYEQYF; DNA: TGTGCCAGCAGCTTAACGGCCTACGAGCAGTACTTC
V: TRBV9; size: -; D: TRBD1; J: TRBJ2-5; CDR3: CASSQMGGDRGMETQYF; DNA: TGTGCCAGCAGCCAAATGGGAGGGGACAGGGGGATGGAGACCCAGTACTTC
V: TRBV29-1; size: once; D: TRBD2; J: TRBJ2-1; CDR3: CSVEGSSGYSYNEQFF; DNA: TGCAGCGTTGAAGGGTCTAGCGGGTACTCCTACAATGAGCAGTTCTTC
V: TRBV12-3/TRBV12-4; size: -; D: TRBD2; J: TRBJ2-3; CDR3: CASSGIAGGSTDTQYF; DNA: TGTGCCAGCAGTGGCATAGCGGGGGGGAGCACAGATACGCAGTATTTT
V: TRBV9; size: -; D: -; J: TRBJ2-7; CDR3: CASGQHRLAYEQYF; DNA: TGTGCCAGCGGCCAGCATAGGCTGGCCTACGAGCAGTACTTC